This TCR beta chain was recorded in a study of blood T cell repertoires in COVID-19. Per the study methods: Amplification from reference gene primers served as the basis for estimated nucleated cell counts. The assay was immunoSEQ multiplex PCR, and TCRdb's table has in-frame clones only and misses some. The V and J calls and clone size come from that table; D and trimming were worked out from the DNA. The table lists about 300,000 clones, under 90% of them singletons. The germline gives CDR1 SGHRS, CDR2 YFSETQ. The CDR3 extends over 14 amino acids. V lost 0 bases and J lost 0, with 5 bases in between. Allocation to cohorts depended on clinical history reported by the participants.

The clonotype comes from a man aged 60 to 75 who had recovered from COVID-19. V is TRBV5-1 and J is TRBJ2-3; D uncertain. Material for sequencing was PBMCs or T cells enriched from blood (not recorded which). CDR3: CASSLDRSTDTQYF. In DNA, the CDR3 is TGCGCCAGCAGCTTGGATCGTAGCACAGATACGCAGTATTTT.